These 24 T cell receptor beta chains were sequenced from one sample in a study of shared clonotypes between healthy human individuals. Profiling relied on immunoSEQ multiplex PCR, and the TCRdb table lists in-frame clones only, not all of them. Of 2 million to 3 million clones in the sample, 90% to 95% were seen once. Source material: naive CD4+ T cells from PBMCs. Specified subset: CD45RA+ positively selected. These receptors came from a man between 18 and 29 years old in good health. Some clones in this sample may be carry-over from other donors' samples.

The V gene is TRBV6-5, the J gene TRBJ2-7, with D perhaps TRBD1 (6 bases). The CDR3 has 14 amino acids. Deletions cut 7 bases from V and 0 bases from J, with 13 bases between. Germline V gives CDR1 MNHEY, CDR2 SVGAGI. CDR3 residues: CASTAGVSSYEQYF. The DNA for the CDR3 is TGTGCCAGCACCGCAGGGGTTAGCTCCTACGAGCAGTACTTC.

In the case of this clone: The same CDR3 also results from other DNA sequences found in this sample. The chain couples TRBV28 to TRBJ1-2; D is ambiguous. The germline gives CDR1 MDHEN, CDR2 SYDVKM. The CDR3 is 13 residues long. V lost 2 bases and J 2 bases, leaving 6 bases between the germline ends. The CDR3 is CASSLGRNYGYTF. The CDR3 DNA follows: TGTGCCAGCAGTTTAGGACGGAACTATGGCTACACCTTC.

The rearrangement links TRBV5-8 to TRBJ1-2, with D possibly matching TRBD1 (5 bases). CDR1 and CDR2 (germline): SGHTS, YDEGEE. This CDR3 comprises 14 residues. The V end was cut by 3 bases, the J end by 4 bases, with 13 bases between. The CDR3 spells CASSSRLRGYGYTF. The DNA of the CDR3 is TGTGCCAGCAGCTCCCGGCTAAGGGGCTATGGCTACACCTTC.

V gene TRBV19 combines with J gene TRBJ2-4; D gene uncertain. V lost 3 bases, J lost 0 bases, and 9 bases lay in between. Germline CDR1 is LNHDA and CDR2 is SQIVND (reference sequence). The CDR3 spans 15 residues. The CDR3 is CASSMSSIAKNIQYF. The CDR3 coding sequence is TGTGCCAGTAGTATGAGTTCCATAGCCAAAAACATTCAGTACTTC.

The chain carries TRBV11-3 and TRBJ2-1, with 8 positions matching TRBD2. Trimming at V came to 1 base and at J to 3 bases, leaving 2 bases not matched to a gene. The CDR3 runs to 15 residues. The germline CDR1 and CDR2 sequences are SGHNT and YENEEA. Written as DNA, the CDR3 is TGTGCCAGCAGCTTAGTACTAGCGGACTACAATGAGCAGTTCTTC. This sequence encodes CASSLVLADYNEQFF.

The CDR3 is CASSLVTYGYTF. The CDR3 DNA reads TGTGCCAGCAGTTTAGTTACCTATGGCTACACCTTC. This chain links TRBV28 with TRBJ1-2, with no clear D. Deletions cut 2 bases from V and 4 bases from J, with 5 bases between. There are 12 residues in the CDR3. CDR1 and CDR2 from the germline V gene are MDHEN and SYDVKM.

For this clone: This sample includes further DNA sequences coding for the same CDR3. The genes are TRBV5-1 and TRBJ2-1; D is uncertain. The CDR3 runs 13 residues. The germline V and J ends were trimmed by 4 bases and 5 bases, with 10 bases remaining between them. Germline V gene lookup returns CDR1 SGHRS and CDR2 YFSETQ. The CDR3 DNA reads as TGCGCCAGCAGCCCCGACCCTGACAATGAGCAGTTCTTC. As protein: CASSPDPDNEQFF.

The rearrangement joins TRBV5-1 to TRBJ1-2, with D possibly matching TRBD1 (5 bases). This CDR3 contains 15 residues. Germline V gives CDR1 SGHRS, CDR2 YFSETQ. V was clipped by 0 bases and J by 4 bases, with 13 bases between them. This CDR3 reads CASSLAGDGSYGYTF. DNA of the CDR3: TGCGCCAGCAGCTTGGCCGGGGACGGTAGCTATGGCTACACCTTC.

This chain joins TRBV28 and TRBJ1-3; no clear D. V lost 2 bases, J lost 2 bases, and 7 bases lay in between. This CDR3 spans 14 amino acids. Germline values: CDR1 MDHEN, CDR2 SYDVKM. CDR3 amino acids: CASSLKAAGNTIYF. Here the CDR3 DNA reads TGTGCCAGCAGTTTAAAGGCAGCTGGAAACACCATATATTTT.

The gene calls are TRBV7-2 and TRBJ1-2; 7 bases match TRBD1. The CDR3 loop spans 15 amino acids. V lost 1 base and J lost 2; bases outside the gene matches: 4. Per the germline V gene, CDR1 is SGHTA and CDR2 is FQGNSA. CDR3 sequence: CASSLVVGQNYGYTF. The DNA of the CDR3 is TGTGCCAGCAGCTTAGTAGTGGGACAGAACTATGGCTACACCTTC.

In this sample, this clone turned up once. The rearrangement joins TRBV19 to TRBJ1-2; D gene unclear. Per the germline V gene, CDR1 is LNHDA and CDR2 is SQIVND (reference sequence). This CDR3 spans 13 amino acids. V shed 4 bases and J shed 1 base, with 7 bases lying between them. The CDR3 sequence is CASSRMSNYGYTF. For the CDR3, the DNA is TGTGCCAGTAGTAGGATGAGTAACTATGGCTACACCTTC.

Concerning this clone: Within the sample, other DNA sequences also encode this same CDR3. The chain has TRBV2 and TRBJ2-1; D gene uncertain. Trimming cost V 4 bases and J 2 bases, with 0 bases left between them. CDR1 is SNHLY and CDR2 is FYNNEI in the germline V gene. The CDR3 runs to 11 residues. The CDR3 region has the DNA TGTGCCAGCAGTGCCTACAATGAGCAGTTCTTC. Translating gives CASSAYNEQFF.

The chain couples TRBV28 to TRBJ1-3; weak D call: TRBD1 (6 bases). The CDR3 loop spans 14 amino acids. V lost 5 bases and J lost 4, with 12 bases in between. Germline CDR1 and CDR2: MDHEN and SYDVKM. The DNA for the CDR3 is TGTGCCAGCAGTAGAGACAGGAGAGGAAACACCATATATTTT. Translating gives CASSRDRRGNTIYF.

The chain employs TRBV27 and TRBJ2-2; 11 nucleotides match TRBD1. Germline assignment: CDR1 MNHEY and CDR2 SMNVEV (reference sequence). The length of the CDR3 is 18 residues. Losses at the gene ends were 3 bases for V and 4 bases for J; bases not matched to a gene: 10. DNA for the CDR3: TGTGCCAGCAGTTTCCGGACAGGGGGCTTCTTGGGCACCGGGGAGCTGTTTTTT. Protein: CASSFRTGGFLGTGELFF.

V is TRBV27 and J is TRBJ1-1, with D unresolved. Germline-derived CDR1 and CDR2 are MNHEY and SMNVEV (reference sequence). Deletions cut 2 bases from V and 5 bases from J, with 9 bases between. The CDR3 consists of 13 residues. DNA of the CDR3: TGTGCCAGCAGTTTAGGCGAGGCAACTGAAGCTTTCTTT. This sequence encodes CASSLGEATEAFF.

The chain uses TRBV30 and TRBJ2-6; no clear D gene. V was trimmed by 2 bases and J by 4 bases, leaving 12 bases between them. From germline, CDR1 is GTSNPN and CDR2 SVGIG (reference sequence). This CDR3 spans 15 amino acids. The CDR3 DNA reads as TGTGCCTGGAGTCTGAAGACGCCCGGGGCCAACGTCCTGACTTTC. Its translation is CAWSLKTPGANVLTF.

In nucleotides, the CDR3 is TGTGCCAGCAGCCCGGGGGGGCCCTATGGCTACACCTTC. Its protein product is CASSPGGPYGYTF. This chain links TRBV7-2 with TRBJ1-2, with D tentatively TRBD1 (6 bases). Per germline, CDR1 SGHTA and CDR2 FQGNSA. This CDR3 is built from 13 residues. Trimming shortened V by 5 bases and J by 4 bases, and 11 bases separated the two germline ends.

This chain joins TRBV7-3 and TRBJ2-2; D gene uncertain. The CDR3 contains 17 residues. V lost 1 base and J 1 base, leaving 13 bases between the germline ends. The germline V gene has CDR1 SGHTA and CDR2 FQGTGA. DNA of the CDR3: TGTGCCAGCAGCTTAATAGACCCCCGGGTGAACACCGGGGAGCTGTTTTTT. This sequence encodes CASSLIDPRVNTGELFF.

The J gene is TRBJ2-7, the V gene TRBV11-2; 9 bases align to TRBD1. The ends lost 5 bases at V and 6 bases at J; junction bases unmatched: 11. From germline, CDR1 is SGHAT and CDR2 FQNNGV. The CDR3 consists of 15 residues. The chain's CDR3 is CASSISATGGGEQYF. The CDR3 DNA follows: TGTGCCAGCAGCATATCGGCCACAGGGGGCGGCGAGCAGTACTTC.

The chain joins TRBV6-1 to TRBJ1-4, with unresolved D. This CDR3 has 11 amino acids. Trimming cost V 10 bases and J 7 bases, with 10 bases left between them. CDR1 is MNHNS and CDR2 is SASEGT in the germline V gene. CDR3 region: CATKPGEKLFF. The CDR3 nucleotides read TGTGCCACCAAGCCAGGTGAAAAACTGTTTTTT.

The CDR3 sequence: CASSPGQGLGGYTF. In DNA, the CDR3 is TGTGCCAGCAGCCCGGGACAGGGGTTAGGAGGCTACACCTTC. The gene calls are TRBV5-4 and TRBJ1-2; 10 bases match TRBD1. CDR3 length: 14 residues. V lost 4 bases, J lost 8 bases, and 8 bases stayed unmatched. The V gene's germline CDR1 is SGHNT and CDR2 YYREEE (reference sequence).

This clone was observed once. The V gene is TRBV19, the J gene TRBJ2-7; TRBD2 agrees at 8 bases. With V trimmed by 4 bases and J by 0 bases, 2 bases remained unmatched. Per the germline V gene, CDR1 is LNHDA and CDR2 is SQIVND (reference sequence). The CDR3 extends over 14 amino acids. For the CDR3, the DNA is TGTGCCAGTAGTACCGGGAGGGGCTCCTACGAGCAGTACTTC. Amino acid sequence: CASSTGRGSYEQYF. The complete variable domain, with remaining parts taken from reference TRBV19 and TRBJ2-7, reads DGGITQSPKYLFRKEGQNVTLSCEQNLNHDAMYWYRQDPGQGLRLIYYSQIVNDFQKGDIAEGYSVSREKKESFPLTVTSAQKNPTAFYLCASSTGRGSYEQYFGPGTRLTVT.

The CDR3 loop is CASSVEGSSGRGEQFF. CDR3 in DNA: TGTGCCAGCAGCGTAGAAGGATCTAGCGGGAGGGGTGAGCAGTTCTTC. The chain links TRBV9 to TRBJ2-1, with TRBD2 matching 12 bases. The CDR3 loop spans 16 amino acids. J lost 9 bases, V lost 0 bases, and 7 bases had no gene match. Germline V gene lookup returns CDR1 SGDLS and CDR2 YYNGEE.

The chain joins TRBV18 to TRBJ2-1, with a weak D call TRBD1 (7 bases). There are 14 residues in the CDR3. V lost 3 bases and J 10 bases, leaving 16 bases between the germline ends. Germline values: CDR1 KGHSH, CDR2 LQKENI. In DNA, the CDR3 is TGTGCCAGCTCACCCTCAGGGGGGTCAAGGGAGCAGTTCTTC. It encodes CASSPSGGSREQFF.